The rows below give T cell receptor beta chains drawn from one sample of a study of blood T cell repertoires in COVID-19. Here immunoSEQ multiplex PCR was the method, and the copy in TCRdb shows in-frame clones only, minus some. This sample yields 140,000 to 150,000 clones, of which about nine tenths are seen a single time; roughly 2% belongs to the top ten. Specimen: peripheral blood. Every receptor here comes from a human donor in a cohort sampled during active COVID-19. Each CDR3 is given with its conserved first and last residue. Each record gives: J gene, V gene, D gene, clone size, CDR3 DNA, CDR3 protein. D genes are given only for firm matches. The size of a clone is reported for some rows only, either as once, few or many, or as a class for expanded clones.

J: TRBJ2-3; V: TRBV9; D: NA; size: NA; DNA: TGTGCCAGCAGCGTAGTATCCAGGGTAGGCGATACGCAGTATTTT; CDR3: CASSVVSRVGDTQYF
J: TRBJ1-1; V: TRBV12-3/TRBV12-4; D: TRBD1; size: few; DNA: TGTGCCACCCCGGGACAGGTGAACACTGAAGCTTTCTTT; CDR3: CATPGQVNTEAFF
J: TRBJ2-7; V: TRBV5-1; D: NA; size: NA; DNA: TGCGCCAGCAAAAGGCAGGCCTCCTACGAGCAGTACTTC; CDR3: CASKRQASYEQYF
J: TRBJ2-5; V: TRBV30; D: NA; size: NA; DNA: TGTGCCTGGAGTGTAGGTAGCGAAGAGACCCAGTACTTC; CDR3: CAWSVGSEETQYF
J: TRBJ2-5; V: TRBV6-5; D: NA; size: few; DNA: TGTGCCAGCAGACTAGGTATCCACCAAGAGACCCAGTACTTC; CDR3: CASRLGIHQETQYF
J: TRBJ2-3; V: TRBV24-1; D: NA; size: NA; DNA: TGTGCCACCAGTGATGACCTCCTAGCGATTCCCCCAGATACGCAGTATTTT; CDR3: CATSDDLLAIPPDTQYF
J: TRBJ1-5; V: TRBV7-8; D: TRBD1; size: NA; DNA: TGTGCCAGCAGCCCGTCGACAGGGCTATATAGCAATCAGCCCCAGCATTTT; CDR3: CASSPSTGLYSNQPQHF
J: TRBJ1-5; V: TRBV19; D: NA; size: NA; DNA: TGTGCCAGTAGTATGGCGGCAGATAGCAATCAGCCCCAGCATTTT; CDR3: CASSMAADSNQPQHF
J: TRBJ2-5; V: TRBV7-2; D: TRBD2; size: NA; DNA: TGTGCCAGCAGCCTACCTCCCCGACTAGCGGGGGGCCAAGAGACCCAGTACTTC; CDR3: CASSLPPRLAGGQETQYF
J: TRBJ2-1; V: TRBV5-6; D: TRBD2; size: NA; DNA: TGTGCCAGCAGCTTGCGGCGGGAGCTCCCTAAGGGTGAGCAGTTCTTC; CDR3: CASSLRRELPKGEQFF
J: TRBJ1-2; V: TRBV29-1; D: TRBD1; size: NA; DNA: TGCAGCGTTCAACCGGGACAGGGGTATGGCTACACCTTC; CDR3: CSVQPGQGYGYTF
J: TRBJ2-3; V: TRBV5-1; D: NA; size: NA; DNA: TGCGCCAGCAGCTTAGTTCTGTGGGAGGATACGCAGTATTTT; CDR3: CASSLVLWEDTQYF
J: TRBJ1-5; V: TRBV7-9; D: TRBD1; size: NA; DNA: TGTGCCAGCAGCCTCGGACAGACAGGGGCTAAGCAGCCCCAGCATTTT; CDR3: CASSLGQTGAKQPQHF
J: TRBJ1-4; V: TRBV18; D: TRBD1; size: NA; DNA: TGTGCCAGCTCCGGGACAGTGAATGAAAAACTGTTTTTT; CDR3: CASSGTVNEKLFF
J: TRBJ2-5; V: TRBV19; D: NA; size: NA; DNA: TGTGCCAGTAGTAAAACAGGGTCCCGAGAGACCCAGTACTTC; CDR3: CASSKTGSRETQYF
J: TRBJ2-2; V: TRBV7-9; D: NA; size: NA; DNA: TGTGCCAGCCTATCAGGCAGGGCTTCGGGGGAGCTGTTTTTT; CDR3: CASLSGRASGELFF
J: TRBJ2-3; V: TRBV2; D: NA; size: NA; DNA: TGTGCCAGCCAACTAGGCCGGGGCACAGATACGCAGTATTTT; CDR3: CASQLGRGTDTQYF
J: TRBJ1-6; V: TRBV7-9; D: NA; size: NA; DNA: TGTGCCAGCAGCCGCCAGGATTCACCCCTCCACTTT; CDR3: CASSRQDSPLHF
J: TRBJ1-4; V: TRBV14; D: NA; size: NA; DNA: TGTGCCAGCAGCCAGCTCGTAGGGGCCAATGAAAAACTGTTTTTT; CDR3: CASSQLVGANEKLFF
J: TRBJ2-7; V: TRBV27; D: TRBD2; size: NA; DNA: TGTGCCTCCCGCCGCGGGAGCTACGAGCAGTACTTC; CDR3: CASRRGSYEQYF
J: TRBJ1-6; V: TRBV18; D: TRBD1; size: once; DNA: TGTGCCAGCTCCCCACAGGGGGCAGATTCACCCCTCCACTTT; CDR3: CASSPQGADSPLHF
J: TRBJ2-3; V: TRBV14; D: NA; size: NA; DNA: TGTGCCAGCAGCCAAGATCTGACTCTTGCGGGGGATACGCAGTATTTT; CDR3: CASSQDLTLAGDTQYF
J: TRBJ2-1; V: TRBV14; D: TRBD2; size: NA; DNA: TGTGCCAGCAGCCAATTGTTAGCGGGAGTGGCGCAGTTCTTC; CDR3: CASSQLLAGVAQFF
J: TRBJ2-3; V: TRBV6-5; D: TRBD1; size: NA; DNA: TGTGCCAGCAGTACGTACAGGGGTACAGATACGCAGTATTTT; CDR3: CASSTYRGTDTQYF
J: TRBJ1-1; V: TRBV7-2; D: NA; size: NA; DNA: TGTGCCAGCAGCTCATTTCCGGGCCCCAAGGAGGGGGCTTTCTTT; CDR3: CASSSFPGPKEGAFF
J: TRBJ1-4; V: TRBV7-8; D: TRBD1; size: once; DNA: TGTGCCAGCAGTTTACAGGGGATTCGAGAAAAACTGTTTTTT; CDR3: CASSLQGIREKLFF
J: TRBJ2-7; V: TRBV6-5; D: TRBD2; size: NA; DNA: TGTGCCAGCAGTATCTCTAGCGGGAGATCCTACGAGCAGTACTTC; CDR3: CASSISSGRSYEQYF
J: TRBJ1-1; V: TRBV3-1/TRBV3-2; D: TRBD1; size: NA; DNA: TGTGCCAGCAGCCAAGGGACAGGGACATTGAACACTGAAGCTTTCTTT; CDR3: CASSQGTGTLNTEAFF
J: TRBJ1-2; V: TRBV11-2; D: TRBD1; size: once; DNA: TGTGCCAGCAGCCGTCCGGGACAGGGAATCTATGGCTACACCTTC; CDR3: CASSRPGQGIYGYTF
J: TRBJ2-2; V: TRBV9; D: NA; size: NA; DNA: TGTGCCAGCAGCGTAGGGGCCGACACCGGGGAGCTGTTTTTT; CDR3: CASSVGADTGELFF
J: TRBJ2-3; V: TRBV11-2; D: TRBD2; size: NA; DNA: TGTGCCAGCAGCTCCTCCCTGACTACTAGCGGGACTAGCACAGATACGCAGTATTTT; CDR3: CASSSSLTTSGTSTDTQYF
J: TRBJ2-5; V: TRBV20-1; D: NA; size: once; DNA: TGCAGTGCTAGTGAGGAGAGAGAGACCCAGTACTTC; CDR3: CSASEERETQYF
J: TRBJ2-7; V: TRBV30; D: NA; size: NA; DNA: TGTGCCTGGAGTACAGGCTACGAGCAGTACTTC; CDR3: CAWSTGYEQYF
J: TRBJ2-7; V: TRBV18; D: TRBD2; size: NA; DNA: TGTGCCAGCTCGCCCACAGCGGGAGTGGCAAACTACGAGCAGTACTTC; CDR3: CASSPTAGVANYEQYF
J: TRBJ2-2; V: TRBV19; D: NA; size: NA; DNA: TGTGCCAGTAGTAGCGGTAGCTTGAACACCGGGGAGCTGTTTTTT; CDR3: CASSSGSLNTGELFF
J: TRBJ1-3; V: TRBV7-9; D: NA; size: NA; DNA: TGTGCCAGCAGCTTATCCTACGACTTCTCTGGAAACACCATATATTTT; CDR3: CASSLSYDFSGNTIYF
J: TRBJ2-5; V: TRBV19; D: NA; size: NA; DNA: TGTGCCAGTAGTGCCCGGAGGGCGGAGACCCAGTACTTC; CDR3: CASSARRAETQYF
J: TRBJ2-3; V: TRBV7-6; D: TRBD1; size: NA; DNA: TGTGCCAGCAGCTTAGCGGGGACAGGGGTCGCAGATACGCAGTATTTT; CDR3: CASSLAGTGVADTQYF
J: TRBJ1-1; V: TRBV7-3; D: NA; size: NA; DNA: TGTGCCAGCAGCCGATCGGCAGGGATGAACACTGAAGCTTTCTTT; CDR3: CASSRSAGMNTEAFF
J: TRBJ1-6; V: TRBV9; D: NA; size: NA; DNA: TGTGCCAGCAGCCTACTAACCGACGGCAATTCACCCCTCCACTTT; CDR3: CASSLLTDGNSPLHF
J: TRBJ2-1; V: TRBV5-6; D: TRBD2; size: NA; DNA: TGTGCCAGCAGCGTTCTAGCGGGAGCGTACAATGAGCAGTTCTTC; CDR3: CASSVLAGAYNEQFF
J: TRBJ1-1; V: TRBV7-9; D: NA; size: few; DNA: TGTGCCAGCAGCTTTCGTGAAGGGGGCACTGAAGCTTTCTTT; CDR3: CASSFREGGTEAFF
J: TRBJ1-6; V: TRBV5-6; D: NA; size: NA; DNA: TGTGCCAGCAGCTTGGAATTCGGGGGGCGAGGGAGCAATTCACCCCTCCACTTT; CDR3: CASSLEFGGRGSNSPLHF
J: TRBJ1-1; V: TRBV30; D: TRBD1; size: NA; DNA: TGTGCCTCTGGACAGGCCCACCTCACTGAAGCTTTCTTT; CDR3: CASGQAHLTEAFF
J: TRBJ2-7; V: TRBV29-1; D: TRBD2; size: NA; DNA: TGCAGCGTTCTAGCGGGAGGATACGAGCAGTACTTC; CDR3: CSVLAGGYEQYF
J: TRBJ1-1; V: TRBV29-1; D: TRBD1; size: NA; DNA: TGCAGCGTTGATAGGGGGCCCGGGGTGGTCACTGAAGCTTTCTTT; CDR3: CSVDRGPGVVTEAFF
J: TRBJ2-1; V: TRBV7-7; D: TRBD2; size: NA; DNA: TGTGCTAGCAGCTTCACGTCTAGCGGGAGGAATGAGCAGTTCTTC; CDR3: CASSFTSSGRNEQFF
J: TRBJ1-4; V: TRBV5-4; D: TRBD1; size: once; DNA: TGTGCCAGCAGCCTGGACAGGGGCCATAATGAAAAACTGTTTTTT; CDR3: CASSLDRGHNEKLFF
J: TRBJ1-1; V: TRBV7-3; D: NA; size: NA; DNA: TGTGCCAGCAGCTTTACAGGAAACACTGAAGCTTTCTTT; CDR3: CASSFTGNTEAFF
J: TRBJ2-5; V: TRBV5-4; D: TRBD1; size: once; DNA: TGTGCCAGCAGCGTAGGGACAGTTCAAGAGACCCAGTACTTC; CDR3: CASSVGTVQETQYF
J: TRBJ2-5; V: TRBV7-3; D: TRBD2; size: NA; DNA: TGTGCCAGCAGCTTAGTGCCTAGCGGGGTCCAAGAGACCCAGTACTTC; CDR3: CASSLVPSGVQETQYF
J: TRBJ1-1; V: TRBV4-1; D: NA; size: once; DNA: TGCGCCAGCCGACACGCAGGGGAAACTGAAGCTTTCTTT; CDR3: CASRHAGETEAFF
J: TRBJ1-6; V: TRBV5-1; D: NA; size: NA; DNA: TGCGCCAGCAGCTTACAGGGAAATGGTAATTCACCCCTCCACTTT; CDR3: CASSLQGNGNSPLHF
J: TRBJ2-7; V: TRBV7-2; D: NA; size: once; DNA: TGTGCCAGCAGCTTAGCGCAGACCTATGACTTCCTACCCTACGAGCAGTACTTC; CDR3: CASSLAQTYDFLPYEQYF
J: TRBJ2-5; V: TRBV11-2; D: TRBD2; size: once; DNA: TGTGCCAGCAGCTTAGATTCGGCTAGCGGGAGTGGGGAGACCCAGTACTTC; CDR3: CASSLDSASGSGETQYF
J: TRBJ2-7; V: TRBV21-1; D: NA; size: NA; DNA: TGTGCCAGCAGCGGGGGGGGATCCCCCTACGAGCAGTACTTC; CDR3: CASSGGGSPYEQYF
J: TRBJ2-1; V: TRBV6-6; D: NA; size: few; DNA: TGTGCCAGCAGACACGGACTTGTCAGCTCCTACAATGAGCAGTTCTTC; CDR3: CASRHGLVSSYNEQFF